The next 10 T cell receptor beta chains were all read from a single sample in a study of T cell responses to AZD1222 COVID-19 vaccine. Only in-frame clones appear in the TCRdb table, and some are missing; sequencing was by immunoSEQ multiplex PCR. The sample includes approximately 150,000 clones, about 82% seen only once; the top ten take approximately 5.4%. The specimen comprised peripheral blood, sampled 28 days after the second AZD1222 dose. The receptors here all came from an adult who received the AZD1222 COVID-19 vaccine.

The rearrangement joins TRBV5-1 to TRBJ1-2; D call uncertain. V dropped 4 bases and J dropped 7 bases, with 17 bases sitting between them. Germline V lookup: CDR1 SGHRS, CDR2 YFSETQ. This CDR3 contains 14 residues. As DNA, the CDR3 is TGCGCCAGCAGCACCCAGGACGGCGGCTCTGGCTACACCTTC. This translates into CASSTQDGGSGYTF.

This rearrangement joins TRBV5-4 to TRBJ1-2, with no clear D. Trimming removed 6 bases at V and 6 bases at J, with 15 bases between. Germline V CDR1 and CDR2: SGHNT, YYREEE (reference sequence). The CDR3 has 13 residues. The CDR3 DNA reads TGTGCCAGCAACTCCTGGGGAAGGGATGGCTACACCTTC. Translating it yields CASNSWGRDGYTF.

The chain has TRBV27 and TRBJ2-4; TRBD1 matches 7 bases. V lost 7 bases, J lost 2 bases, and 17 bases stayed unmatched. The CDR3 is made up of 18 amino acids. CDR1 and CDR2 from the germline V gene are MNHEY and SMNVEV (reference sequence). The CDR3, as DNA: TGTGCCAGCATTGGGCTAACCGGGACAGATTTGTCCAAAAACATTCAGTACTTC. It codes for CASIGLTGTDLSKNIQYF.

The chain carries TRBV11-2 and TRBJ2-7, with D unclear. The CDR3 extends over 14 amino acids. Germline loops: CDR1 SGHAT, CDR2 FQNNGV. Trimming took off 4 bases at V and 2 bases at J, with 12 bases between the two ends. The chain's CDR3 is CASSSLRRTYEQYF. As DNA, the CDR3 is TGTGCCAGCAGCTCCTTAAGGCGGACCTACGAGCAGTACTTC.

The chain joins TRBV6-5 to TRBJ1-1; D not certain. The V and J ends lost 4 bases and 1 base respectively, with 7 bases between them. CDR1 MNHEY and CDR2 SVGAGI come from the germline V gene. The CDR3 covers 13 residues. CDR3 sequence reads: CASSSISNTEAFF. Here the CDR3 DNA reads TGTGCCAGCAGTTCCATTTCGAACACTGAAGCTTTCTTT.

The gene calls are TRBV6-5 and TRBJ1-2, with D unresolved. Germline V gene lookup returns CDR1 MNHEY and CDR2 SVGAGI. The ends were cut back, 7 bases at V and 3 bases at J, with 12 bases in the middle. This CDR3 has 13 amino acids. CDR3 nucleotides: TGTGCCAGCATTTTGACTAGTGACTATGGCTACACCTTC. As protein: CASILTSDYGYTF.

V and J are TRBV10-3 and TRBJ1-3; D gene ambiguous. CDR1 ENHRY and CDR2 SYGVKD come from the germline V gene. V lost 2 bases and J 8 bases, leaving 7 bases between the germline ends. The CDR3 spans 12 residues. This CDR3 reads CAISEREDTIYF. In DNA form, the CDR3 reads TGTGCCATCAGTGAGAGAGAGGACACCATATATTTT.

In its sample, this clone was seen a few times. The V and J genes are TRBV4-2 and TRBJ1-2, with D possibly matching TRBD1 (6 bases). This CDR3 contains 14 residues. V shed 1 base and J shed 2 bases, with 8 bases lying between them. The germline V gene encodes CDR1 LGHNA and CDR2 YNFKEQ. CDR3 sequence: CASSQGGQNYGYTF. CDR3 in DNA: TGTGCCAGCAGCCAAGGGGGACAAAACTATGGCTACACCTTC.

The chain has TRBV9 and TRBJ1-1; 7 bases align to TRBD1. CDR1 is SGDLS, CDR2 YYNGEE, per germline. J was trimmed by 3 bases and V by 0 bases; bases with no gene match: 11. The CDR3 is 17 amino acids. The CDR3 region has the DNA TGTGCCAGCAGCGTAGTGGGACAGCCGTGGAGGGACACTGAAGCTTTCTTT. Its translation: CASSVVGQPWRDTEAFF. Looking up the rest from reference TRBV9 and TRBJ1-1 gives the full variable domain: DSGVTQTPKHLITATGQRVTLRCSPRSGDLSVYWYQQSLDQGLQFLIQYYNGEERAKGNILERFSAQQFPDLHSELNLSSLELGDSALYFCASSVVGQPWRDTEAFFGQGTRLTVV.

The V and J genes are TRBV27 and TRBJ1-5; D uncertain. Germline lookup yields CDR1 MNHEY and CDR2 SMNVEV (reference sequence). Trimming cost V 5 bases and J 6 bases, with 11 bases left between them. The CDR3 extends over 13 amino acids. The CDR3: CASSEAGGQPQHF. CDR3 coding DNA: TGTGCCAGCAGTGAAGCAGGCGGTCAGCCCCAGCATTTT.